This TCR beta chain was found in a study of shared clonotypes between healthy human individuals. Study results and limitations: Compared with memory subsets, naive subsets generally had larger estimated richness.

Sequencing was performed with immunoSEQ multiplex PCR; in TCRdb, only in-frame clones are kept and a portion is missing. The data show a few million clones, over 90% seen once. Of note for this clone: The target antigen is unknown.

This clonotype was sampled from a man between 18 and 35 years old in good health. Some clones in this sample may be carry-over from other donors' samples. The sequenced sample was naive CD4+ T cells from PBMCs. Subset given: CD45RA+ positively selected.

CDR3 in DNA: TGTGCCAGCAGCCCCCTAGGGAAGGACTATGGCTACACCTTC. As protein: CASSPLGKDYGYTF. The V gene is TRBV7-8, the J gene TRBJ1-2; D ambiguous. This CDR3 spans 14 amino acids. Deletions cut 5 bases from V and 3 bases from J, with 13 bases between. Germline values: CDR1 SGHVS, CDR2 FQNEAQ. Full variable domain (remainder filled in from reference TRBV7-8 and TRBJ1-2): GAGVSQSPRYKVAKRGQDVALRCDPISGHVSLFWYQQALGQGPEFLTYFQNEAQLDKSGLPSDRFFAERPEGSVSTLKIQRTQQEDSAVYLCASSPLGKDYGYTFGSGTRLTVV.